In this sample, the clone carrying this T cell receptor (beta chain) turned up a few times. These data originate in a study of blood T cell repertoires in COVID-19. As for the study in general: Sites across the United States, Italy and Spain contributed samples from acute and convalescent COVID-19. T cells, B-cell-depleted T cells, or PBMCs provided the cDNA or gDNA that served as material.

Profiling relied on immunoSEQ multiplex PCR, and the TCRdb table lists in-frame clones only, not all of them. Among roughly 38,000 clones, 65% to 85% were seen once, and the ten largest hold 10%. The CDR3 runs 13 residues. The ends were cut back, 5 bases at V and 2 bases at J, with 10 bases in the middle. Sequencing used peripheral blood. The origin of this receptor is a man aged 55 to 70 in a cohort sampled during active COVID-19. The chain combines TRBV12-3 or TRBV12-4 with TRBJ2-7; D remains unclear. Written as DNA, the CDR3 is TGTGCCAGCAGTCTCCATATAGCCTACGAGCAGTACTTC. It specifies CASSLHIAYEQYF.